The rows below give T cell receptor beta chains drawn from one sample of a study of cytomegalovirus exposure and HLA in healthy donors. The protocol was immunoSEQ multiplex PCR, while the TCRdb copy is restricted to in-frame clones and leaves out a portion. The data hold about 130,000 clones, with 74% observed a single time. Sequencing input: PBMCs. The receptors come from a man aged 18 to 35 in good health and CMV-seropositive. CDR3s include the opening cysteine and the closing phenylalanine or tryptophan. A D gene is named only where the DNA matches it firmly. Clone size, where shown, is once, few, many, or a class for clones that have expanded.

CASSQLAGGVSYNEQFF,TGCGCCAGCAGCCAACTAGCGGGAGGGGTATCCTACAATGAGCAGTTCTTC,TRBJ2-1,.,TRBV4-3,TRBD2
CASSFLPSGANVLTF,TGTGCCAGCAGTTTTCTCCCCTCTGGGGCCAACGTCCTGACTTTC,TRBJ2-6,.,TRBV27,.
CSVDKRTRNEQFF,TGCAGCGTTGATAAGCGGACTCGCAATGAGCAGTTCTTC,TRBJ2-1,.,TRBV29-1,.
CASSLSPGGVNGYTF,TGTGCCAGCAGCTTAAGCCCAGGGGGAGTTAATGGCTACACCTTC,TRBJ1-2,.,TRBV7-8,TRBD1
CASSLVERDRGRREQYF,TGTGCCAGCAGCTTAGTAGAACGGGACAGGGGGCGACGCGAGCAGTACTTC,TRBJ2-7,.,TRBV7-2,TRBD1
CASSPLGQTLNTEAFF,TGTGCCAGCTCACCATTGGGACAGACTTTGAACACTGAAGCTTTCTTT,TRBJ1-1,.,TRBV18,TRBD1
CASSQAGAKNIQYF,TGTGCCAGCAGCCAAGCGGGAGCCAAAAACATTCAGTACTTC,TRBJ2-4,.,TRBV14,.
CASSRGLEPREQFF,TGTGCCAGCAGCCGCGGTCTGGAGCCGCGGGAGCAGTTCTTC,TRBJ2-1,.,TRBV7-9,.
CASSLVGLAANEQYF,TGTGCCAGCAGCTTGGTGGGACTAGCAGCCAACGAGCAGTACTTC,TRBJ2-7,.,TRBV5-4,TRBD2
CASDRTGGLLMNTEAFF,TGTGCCAGCGATCGGACAGGGGGCCTCCTGATGAACACTGAAGCTTTCTTT,TRBJ1-1,.,TRBV2,TRBD1
CASVKAGTGTEKLFF,TGTGCCAGCGTTAAGGCGGGGACAGGTACTGAAAAACTGTTTTTT,TRBJ1-4,.,TRBV2,TRBD1
CASSLTGGGTYGYTF,TGTGCCAGCAGCTTAACAGGGGGCGGCACCTATGGCTACACCTTC,TRBJ1-2,once,TRBV9,TRBD1
CAIIPAGTGWNQPQHF,TGTGCCATCATCCCGGCCGGGACAGGGTGGAATCAGCCCCAGCATTTT,TRBJ1-5,few,TRBV10-3,TRBD1
CSVGQGSNEQFF,TGCAGCGTTGGTCAGGGAAGCAATGAGCAGTTCTTC,TRBJ2-1,few,TRBV29-1,.
CASSISGTGTRYGYTF,TGTGCCAGTAGTATATCCGGGACAGGGACTCGCTATGGCTACACCTTC,TRBJ1-2,.,TRBV19,TRBD1
CASSLWTTIGGSSYEQYF,TGCGCCAGCAGCTTGTGGACCACCATAGGGGGAAGCTCCTACGAGCAGTACTTC,TRBJ2-7,.,TRBV5-1,.
CASSLASQRGYEQYF,TGTGCCAGCAGCTTAGCGTCCCAGCGGGGTTACGAGCAGTACTTC,TRBJ2-7,.,TRBV7-9,TRBD2
CASSPIPLGKVNTEAFF,TGTGCCAGCTCACCGATTCCCCTAGGTAAAGTGAACACTGAAGCTTTCTTT,TRBJ1-1,.,TRBV18,.
CASSLLRGNEKLFF,TGTGCCAGCAGCTTACTCCGGGGTAATGAAAAACTGTTTTTT,TRBJ1-4,few,TRBV7-9,.
CASSLGRGLFNQPQHF,TGTGCCAGCAGCTTGGGCAGGGGGCTCTTCAATCAGCCCCAGCATTTT,TRBJ1-5,few,TRBV5-6,TRBD1
CASSRTGSNYGYTF,TGTGCCAGCAGTAGGACAGGGTCGAACTATGGCTACACCTTC,TRBJ1-2,few,TRBV6-5,TRBD1
CASSLAGVDRGNTIYF,TGCGCCAGCAGCTTGGCCGGGGTAGACCGTGGAAACACCATATATTTT,TRBJ1-3,.,TRBV5-1,.
CASSIGQMNTEAFF,TGTGCCAGTAGTATAGGGCAGATGAACACTGAAGCTTTCTTT,TRBJ1-1,.,TRBV19,.
CAWRGDSQGRTEAFF,TGTGCCTGGAGAGGAGACAGCCAGGGGCGCACTGAAGCTTTCTTT,TRBJ1-1,.,TRBV30,.
CASSSGQNTEAFF,TGTGCCAGCAGTTCGGGACAGAACACTGAAGCTTTCTTT,TRBJ1-1,.,TRBV27,.
CASSLERGETQYF,TGTGCCAGCAGCTTAGAGCGGGGTGAGACCCAGTACTTC,TRBJ2-5,once,TRBV14,TRBD2
CASSDPASGYNEQFF,TGTGCCAGCAGTGATCCCGCTAGCGGGTACAATGAGCAGTTCTTC,TRBJ2-1,few,TRBV9,TRBD2
CASSRGGTDTQYF,TGTGCCAGCAGTCGAGGAGGCACAGATACGCAGTATTTT,TRBJ2-3,.,TRBV27,.
CASSLDQANSPLHF,TGCGCCAGCAGCTTGGACCAGGCTAATTCACCCCTCCACTTT,TRBJ1-6,.,TRBV5-1,.
CASRTGGSYGYTF,TGTGCCAGCAGGACAGGGGGAAGCTATGGCTACACCTTC,TRBJ1-2,.,TRBV2,TRBD1
CASSARGGQYF,TGCGCCAGCAGTGCTCGCGGGGGGCAGTATTTT,TRBJ2-3,.,TRBV10-2,TRBD2
CSVEGQGIYEQYF,TGCAGCGTTGAGGGGCAGGGGATCTACGAGCAGTACTTC,TRBJ2-7,.,TRBV29-1,.
CAISRGGSYNEQFF,TGTGCCATCAGCCGGGGGGGCTCCTACAATGAGCAGTTCTTC,TRBJ2-1,few,TRBV10-3,TRBD2
CASRSDRMRGNQPQHF,TGTGCCAGCAGGTCCGACAGGATGAGGGGTAATCAGCCCCAGCATTTT,TRBJ1-5,few,TRBV28,.
CASSIDLGQMETQYF,TGTGCCAGTAGTATAGATCTGGGCCAGATGGAGACCCAGTACTTC,TRBJ2-5,.,TRBV19,.
CSAMTSHEQYF,TGCAGTGCCATGACTAGTCACGAGCAGTACTTC,TRBJ2-7,few,TRBV20-1,.
CASSWDRANTGELFF,TGCGCCAGCAGCTGGGACAGGGCTAACACCGGGGAGCTGTTTTTT,TRBJ2-2,.,TRBV5-1,TRBD1
CASSVNRGTSEQYF,TGTGCCAGCTCAGTTAACAGGGGGACCTCCGAGCAGTACTTC,TRBJ2-7,few,TRBV18,TRBD1
CASRTVSLTNEKLFF,TGCGCCAGCCGTACAGTCTCCCTTACTAATGAAAAACTGTTTTTT,TRBJ1-4,once,TRBV5-1,.
CAWSVEQTEQYF,TGTGCCTGGAGTGTTGAACAAACCGAGCAGTACTTC,TRBJ2-7,.,TRBV30,.
CASTLGPSGGTEAFF,TGTGCCAGCACTCTTGGCCCCTCAGGTGGAACTGAAGCTTTCTTT,TRBJ1-1,.,TRBV6-1,.
CASSQRGRGLGTEAFF,TGCGCCAGCAGCCAAAGGGGTAGGGGGCTGGGCACTGAAGCTTTCTTT,TRBJ1-1,.,TRBV5-1,TRBD1
CASSVEGRGNGELFF,TGTGCCAGCAGCGTAGAAGGGAGGGGAAACGGGGAGCTGTTTTTT,TRBJ2-2,.,TRBV9,TRBD2
CASSSRSYEQYF,TGTGCCAGCAGCTCCCGTTCCTACGAGCAGTACTTC,TRBJ2-7,few,TRBV9,.
CASSPLGQGLNEKLFF,TGTGCCAGCTCACCATTGGGACAGGGTTTGAATGAAAAACTGTTTTTT,TRBJ1-4,few,TRBV18,TRBD1
CASSGGGRNNEQFF,TGTGCCAGCTCGGGGGGGGGCCGAAACAATGAGCAGTTCTTC,TRBJ2-1,few,TRBV13,TRBD2
CASGTRSQNTEAFF,TGTGCCAGCGGTACTAGGTCACAGAACACTGAAGCTTTCTTT,TRBJ1-1,.,TRBV7-8,.
CASSPQWGLEAFF,TGTGCCAGTAGCCCTCAGTGGGGGCTTGAAGCTTTCTTT,TRBJ1-1,.,TRBV19,.
CASSLTGVVETQYF,TGTGCCAGCAGCTTAACAGGGGTGGTAGAGACCCAGTACTTC,TRBJ2-5,.,TRBV7-3,.
CASSPGLPYEQYF,TGTGCCAGTAGTCCCGGACTTCCCTACGAGCAGTACTTC,TRBJ2-7,.,TRBV19,.
CASSSGVGFYEQYF,TGTGCCAGCAGCTCAGGGGTAGGGTTCTACGAGCAGTACTTC,TRBJ2-7,.,TRBV11-1,.
CASSMGVRDNGQYF,TGTGCCAGTAGTATGGGGGTCCGGGACAACGGGCAGTACTTC,TRBJ2-7,.,TRBV19,.
CAISEELAGERHYEQYF,TGTGCCATCAGTGAGGAACTAGCGGGGGAAAGGCATTACGAGCAGTACTTC,TRBJ2-7,.,TRBV10-3,TRBD2
CASEELAVPLLPGTQETQYF,TGTGCCAGCGAGGAATTAGCGGTCCCATTGCTCCCAGGCACCCAAGAGACCCAGTACTTC,TRBJ2-5,few,TRBV27,.
CASSSSSGGSYEQYF,TGTGCCAGCAGCTCTTCTAGCGGGGGGTCCTACGAGCAGTACTTC,TRBJ2-7,.,TRBV13,TRBD2
CASSQGTGEKFF,TGCGCCAGCAGCCAGGGGACAGGGGAGAAGTTCTTC,TRBJ2-1,few,TRBV5-1,TRBD1
CASSSQMGSGEQYF,TGTGCCAGCAGCTCCCAAATGGGCAGCGGCGAGCAGTACTTC,TRBJ2-7,.,TRBV7-9,.
CASSSGQGTYEQYF,TGTGCCAGTAGTTCAGGACAGGGAACCTACGAGCAGTACTTC,TRBJ2-7,.,TRBV19,TRBD1
CASSQVAPWDSSGNTIYF,TGCGCCAGCAGCCAAGTGGCGCCTTGGGACAGCTCTGGAAACACCATATATTTT,TRBJ1-3,few,TRBV4-3,TRBD1